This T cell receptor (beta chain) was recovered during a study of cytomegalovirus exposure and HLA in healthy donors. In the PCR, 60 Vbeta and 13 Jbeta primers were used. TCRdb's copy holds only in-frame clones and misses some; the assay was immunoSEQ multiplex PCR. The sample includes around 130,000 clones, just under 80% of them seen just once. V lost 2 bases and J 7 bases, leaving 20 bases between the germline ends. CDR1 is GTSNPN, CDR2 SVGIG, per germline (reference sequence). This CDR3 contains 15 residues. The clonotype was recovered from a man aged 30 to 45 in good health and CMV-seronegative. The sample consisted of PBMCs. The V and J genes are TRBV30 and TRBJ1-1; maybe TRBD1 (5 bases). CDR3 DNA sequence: TGTGCCTGGAGTCCCCGGGTACCTCTCAGGGTTGAAGCTTTCTTT. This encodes CAWSPRVPLRVEAFF.